This T cell receptor beta chain was identified during a study of post-analysis software for immune sequencing data. Study-level findings and limits: Strong same-batch co-clustering of samples appeared with F measure clustering. Normalized Chao1 diversity was significantly reduced in patients versus controls. The study found TRBV5-6, TRBV5-1 and TRBV20-1 among about five TRBV segments more frequent in patients than controls.

Unique molecular identifiers featured in each of the TCR beta cDNA libraries. Some 500,000 cDNA molecules came from roughly 0.93 to 9.6 million T cells. TCRdb fed the PCR reads into MiXCR, producing one record per CDR3 protein. The sample records 800,000 to 950,000 distinct CDR3 sequences, under 70% being singletons. This clonotype was observed once. Its antigen is undetermined. This CDR3 region has 14 residues. Germline lookup yields CDR1 SGHTA and CDR2 FQGNSA. The chain joins TRBV7-2 to TRBJ2-5; tentative D call: TRBD1 (5 bases). The J call may be faulty, since TRBJ2-7 better matches the DNA end. This TCR came from a girl aged 5 to 17 with multiple sclerosis. The sample consisted of blood. In DNA form, the CDR3 reads TGTGCCAGCAGCCAGGAAGGGGAAACCGTCGAGCAGTACTTC. This encodes CASSQEGETVEQYF.